This entry lists 18 T cell receptor beta chains sequenced from one sample in a study of T-cell memory formation after mild COVID-19. TCRdb fed the 5' RACE reads into MiXCR, producing one record per CDR3 protein. The repertoire holds about 430,000 distinct CDR3 sequences, 20% to 30% seen once, with 8.8% in the top ten. Sequencing used PBMCs or a T cell subset sorted from them (not recorded which). These receptors were collected from an adult woman who had mild COVID-19 (a few samples of this study predate the infection). Cell type and time point are not known.

This clonotype was detected only a few times. The V gene is TRBV9, the J gene TRBJ2-2; a possible D gene is TRBD2 (7 bases). Germline values: CDR1 SGDLS, CDR2 YYNGEE. The ends were cut back, 2 bases at V and 6 bases at J, with 11 bases in the middle. The CDR3 covers 14 residues. The CDR3 bases are TGTGCCAGCAGCGTCGGGGGGCTTGCCGGGGAGCTGTTTTTT. Translating it yields CASSVGGLAGELFF.

The rearrangement joins TRBV7-2 to TRBJ2-5; 7 bases are a match to TRBD1. V was clipped by 6 bases and J by 1 base; unmatched bases: 5. The CDR3 contains 14 residues. Germline values: CDR1 SGHTA, CDR2 FQGNSA. The CDR3 DNA sequence: TGTGCCAGCAGGCCGGGACAGATCCAAGAGACCCAGTACTTC. This translates into CASRPGQIQETQYF.

This clonotype has more than one count but fewer than ten. V is TRBV11-2 and J is TRBJ2-3, with 9 bases fitting TRBD2. J lost 2 bases, V lost 2 bases, and 5 bases had no gene match. Looked up from germline, CDR1 is SGHAT and CDR2 is FQNNGV. The CDR3 runs 16 residues. CDR3 bases: TGTGCCAGCAGCTTATTAGCGGGAGAGGCCACAGATACGCAGTATTTT. It encodes CASSLLAGEATDTQYF. Supplemented by reference TRBV11-2 and TRBJ2-3, the full variable domain reads EAGVAQSPRYKIIEKRQSVAFWCNPISGHATLYWYQQILGQGPKLLIQFQNNGVVDDSQLPKDRFSAERLKGVDSTLKIQPAKLEDSAVYLCASSLLAGEATDTQYFGPGTRLTVL.

This chain joins TRBV6-2 or TRBV6-3 and TRBJ2-1; the D is unclear. CDR3 length equals 11 residues. V was shortened by 5 bases and J by 10 bases, with 9 bases between the two germline ends. Germline assignment: CDR1 MNHEY and CDR2 SVGEGT. CDR3 loop: CASSTLVEQFF. The CDR3 DNA sequence: TGTGCCAGCAGTACTTTGGTGGAGCAGTTCTTC.

The chain links TRBV5-1 to TRBJ2-7; 8 bases line up with TRBD1. The V gene end was trimmed by 4 bases and the J gene end by 7 bases; junction bases not matched to a gene: 7. The CDR3 length is 13 residues. Germline-derived CDR1 and CDR2 are SGHRS and YFSETQ. The DNA of the CDR3 is TGCGCCAGCAGCATAGGGACAGGCCGTGAGCAGTACTTC. This translates into CASSIGTGREQYF. Full variable domain (missing parts from reference TRBV5-1 and TRBJ2-7): KAGVTQTPRYLIKTRGQQVTLSCSPISGHRSVSWYQQTPGQGLQFLFEYFSETQRNKGNFPGRFSGRQFSNSRSEMNVSTLELGDSALYLCASSIGTGREQYFGPGTRLTVT.

This clonotype was seen a few times. This sequence joins TRBV6-5 and TRBJ2-1; a weak D match, TRBD2 (5 bases). Germline-derived CDR1 and CDR2 are MNHEY and SVGAGI. CDR3 length: 16 amino acids. Trimming took off 0 bases at V and 8 bases at J, with 17 bases between the two ends. The CDR3 here is CASSYSSEDLSYEQFF. The CDR3 DNA reads TGTGCCAGCAGTTACTCGTCGGAGGACCTTAGCTATGAGCAGTTCTTC.

V is TRBV29-1 and J is TRBJ1-1, with 10 bases that match TRBD1. The germline CDR1 and CDR2 sequences are SQVTM and ANQGSEA. The CDR3 runs to 13 residues. V shed 5 bases and J 1 base; nucleotides not matched to a gene: 1. Here the CDR3 DNA reads TGCAGCGTTCGGGACAGGGGGAACACTGAAGCTTTCTTT. Translated, it gives CSVRDRGNTEAFF.

This clonotype was seen ten or more times. The J gene is TRBJ1-3, the V gene TRBV7-2; D uncertain. The V end lost 1 base, the J end lost 0 bases, and 10 bases lay between the germline ends. The V gene's germline CDR1 is SGHTA and CDR2 FQGNSA. CDR3 size: 16 residues. CDR3 nucleotides: TGTGCCAGCAGCTTAGATTGGGGAGCCTCTGGAAACACCATATATTTT. It translates to CASSLDWGASGNTIYF. Full variable domain (remainder filled in from reference TRBV7-2 and TRBJ1-3): GAGVSQSPSNKVTEKGKDVELRCDPISGHTALYWYRQSLGQGLEFLIYFQGNSAPDKSGLPSDRFSAERTGGSVSTLTIQRTQQEDSAVYLCASSLDWGASGNTIYFGEGSWLTVV.

V usage is TRBV6-2 or TRBV6-3 and J usage is TRBJ2-1; TRBD2 matches 13 bases. V shed 4 bases, J shed 4 bases, and the junction held 4 bases outside the gene matches. From germline, CDR1 is MNHEY and CDR2 SVGEGT. The CDR3 is made up of 16 amino acids. CDR3 amino acids: CASSSWTSGGYNEQFF. Written as DNA, the CDR3 is TGTGCCAGCAGTTCCTGGACTAGCGGGGGATACAATGAGCAGTTCTTC.

V and J are TRBV3-1 and TRBJ2-7; TRBD2 might be the D (5 bases). Trimming stripped 1 base from V and 2 bases from J, with 9 bases between. From germline, CDR1 is LGHDT and CDR2 YNNKEL (reference sequence). The CDR3 loop spans 14 amino acids. Written as DNA, the CDR3 is TGTGCCAGCAGCCAAGGACTGGGAGCCTACGAGCAGTACTTC. Protein: CASSQGLGAYEQYF.

This clonotype came up once. The V gene is TRBV6-5, the J gene TRBJ2-7; 7 nucleotides match TRBD1. Germline trimming cut 6 bases from V and 2 bases from J; bases unmatched to any gene: 4. The CDR3 covers 13 residues. The germline V gene has CDR1 MNHEY and CDR2 SVGAGI. The CDR3 protein is CASRKQGTYEQYF. The CDR3 DNA is TGTGCCAGCAGAAAACAGGGGACCTACGAGCAGTACTTC.

This clonotype has more than one count but fewer than ten. The J gene is TRBJ1-5, the V gene TRBV18; perhaps TRBD1 as D (6 bases). CDR3 length: 19 amino acids. Trimming took 0 bases from V and 4 from J, leaving 22 bases between them. In germline, CDR1 is KGHSH, CDR2 LQKENI. The CDR3 sequence is CASSPPGQGTTLGNQPQHF. DNA for the CDR3: TGTGCCAGCTCACCACCAGGGCAGGGGACAACCTTAGGAAATCAGCCCCAGCATTTT.

V and J are TRBV12-3 or TRBV12-4 and TRBJ1-6; tentatively, D is TRBD1 (5 bases). V shed 6 bases and J shed 10 bases, with 16 bases lying between them. CDR3 length: 14 residues. CDR3 nucleotides: TGTGCCAGCAGGCTCACCGGGACGTCCTCACCCCTCCACTTT. Translating gives CASRLTGTSSPLHF.

This clonotype has more than one count but fewer than ten. This CDR3 reads CASSLAGPYGYTF. CDR3 in DNA: TGTGCCAGCAGTTTGGCGGGGCCATATGGCTACACCTTC. The chain couples TRBV12-3 or TRBV12-4 to TRBJ1-2, with D perhaps TRBD1 (5 bases). The CDR3 sequence is 13 residues long. Trimming pared 3 bases from V and 5 bases from J, leaving 10 bases between.

The rearrangement uses TRBV12-3 or TRBV12-4 and TRBJ2-7; perhaps TRBD1 as D (6 bases). Trimming left V 3 bases short and J 4 bases short, with 16 bases between. The CDR3 length is 15 residues. The CDR3 DNA is TGTGCCAGCAGTTTGGGGAGCCAGGGGCCTTACGAGCAGTACTTC. Translation gives CASSLGSQGPYEQYF.

This sequence joins TRBV5-1 and TRBJ2-5, with TRBD2 matching over 8 bases. Trimming at V came to 2 bases and at J to 4 bases, leaving 7 bases not matched to a gene. The CDR3 sequence is 15 residues long. Germline V gene sequence: CDR1 SGHRS, CDR2 YFSETQ. The CDR3 here is CASSLRAGAGETQYF. CDR3 DNA sequence: TGCGCCAGCAGCTTAAGAGCGGGAGCGGGAGAGACCCAGTACTTC.

The V and J genes are TRBV18 and TRBJ2-5; possible D gene TRBD2, 5 bases. Trimming shortened V by 1 base and J by 3 bases, and 9 bases separated the two germline ends. Germline loops: CDR1 KGHSH, CDR2 LQKENI. This CDR3 has 14 amino acids. The CDR3 sequence: CASSPRMEEETQYF. In DNA, the CDR3 is TGTGCCAGCTCACCACGCATGGAGGAAGAGACCCAGTACTTC.

The chain carries TRBV29-1 and TRBJ2-2; no reliable D call. The germline V gene has CDR1 SQVTM and CDR2 ANQGSEA. This CDR3 spans 12 amino acids. V was pared by 1 base and J by 8 bases, with 8 bases between. CDR3 DNA sequence: TGCAGCGTTGAAGTGGGGTTTGGGGAGCTGTTTTTT. This sequence encodes CSVEVGFGELFF.